This T cell receptor beta chain was observed in a study of blood T cell repertoires in COVID-19. Study in general: COVID-19 samples, acute and convalescent, were from the United States, Italy and Spain.

Authors' analysis steps: Nucleated cell number was recorded as an estimate derived from reference gene primer amplification. Sequencing used immunoSEQ multiplex PCR; TCRdb keeps in-frame clones, though not all of them. For V, J and clone size, that table is used; D and trimming come from the DNA. The repertoire holds 200,000 to 250,000 clones, with approximately 82% as singletons. Losses at the gene ends were 2 bases for V and 3 bases for J; bases not matched to a gene: 5. From germline, CDR1 is LNHDA and CDR2 SQIVND (reference sequence). CDR3 length: 15 residues. The receptor was derived from a woman over 75 with acute or convalescent COVID-19. V usage is TRBV19 and J usage is TRBJ1-1; 8 bases map to TRBD1. Sequencing was done on a sample of peripheral blood. The CDR3 loop is CASSIRGQAYTEAFF. The CDR3, as DNA: TGTGCCAGTAGTATAAGGGGACAGGCGTACACTGAAGCTTTCTTT.